These 10 T cell receptor beta chains came from one sample sequenced in a study of blood T cell repertoires in COVID-19 (dated by TCRdb to 2018 to 2020). Library prep was done by the immunoSEQ multiplex PCR assay. In its TCRdb copy, this immuneACCESS table keeps in-frame sequences only and misses some clones. Where compared with another copy, unresolved V genes explain less than half of these, and the others have no known cause. The sample table holds 150,000 to 200,000 clones, of which 84% were seen once. Of the sample, around 12% is held by the ten largest clones. The sample consisted of PBMCs or T cells enriched from blood (not recorded which). Every receptor here comes from a man in his fifties or sixties who had recovered from COVID-19.

By frequency in the sample, this clone is medium-sized. The V call is TRBV4-2, the J call TRBJ1-2, with 7 positions matching TRBD1. Germline values: CDR1 LGHNA, CDR2 YNFKEQ. V shed 5 bases and J 4 bases; nucleotides not matched to a gene: 7. This CDR3 has 14 amino acids. CDR3 nucleotide sequence: TGTGCCAGCAGCTATGACAGGGAGGCCTATGGCTACACCTTC. It yields the protein CASSYDREAYGYTF.

The V call is TRBV23-1, the J call TRBJ2-6; D gene unclear. TRBV23-1 is given ORF status, its function remaining uncertain. Trimming cost V 0 bases and J 0 bases, with 9 bases left between them. The CDR3 consists of 17 residues. CDR3 residues: CASSQSEPLSGANVLTF. The CDR3 DNA reads as TGCGCCAGCAGTCAATCGGAGCCGCTCTCTGGGGCCAACGTCCTGACTTTC.

The gene calls are TRBV11-1 and TRBJ2-1; 14 nucleotides line up with TRBD2. With 5 bases clipped from V and 7 bases from J, the junction kept 7 bases outside the gene matches. Germline-derived CDR1 and CDR2 are SGHAT and FQDESV (reference sequence). The CDR3 length is 16 residues. The CDR3 protein is CASSLSGLAGGNEQFF. The CDR3 DNA is TGTGCCAGCAGCCTTAGTGGACTAGCGGGGGGAAATGAGCAGTTCTTC.

The chain combines TRBV7-9 with TRBJ1-2, with D unresolved. Between the trimmed V and J ends, which lost 3 bases and 4 bases, there was a span of 9 bases. The CDR3 is 13 amino acids. Germline V gene lookup returns CDR1 SEHNR and CDR2 FQNEAQ (reference sequence). CDR3 residues: CASSFRSSYGYTF. CDR3 coding DNA: TGTGCCAGCAGCTTCCGGTCTTCCTATGGCTACACCTTC.

The chain combines TRBV6-6 with TRBJ2-1, with D maybe TRBD2 (7 bases). This CDR3 is 16 amino acids long. Germline CDR1 is MNHNY and CDR2 is SVGAGI (reference sequence). V lost 0 bases, J lost 5 bases, and 14 bases lay in between. The CDR3 DNA is TGTGCCAGCAGTTACTCGAGGGGGGGCCTCAACAATGAGCAGTTCTTC. It yields the protein CASSYSRGGLNNEQFF.

This clone was detected only a few times. The gene calls are TRBV7-2 and TRBJ1-4; 8 nucleotides agree with TRBD1. V dropped 2 bases and J dropped 7; count of bases not matched to a gene: 6. This CDR3 contains 15 residues. CDR1 is SGHTA, CDR2 FQGNSA, per germline. The CDR3 loop is CASSLQGARGEKLFF. Written as DNA, the CDR3 is TGTGCCAGCAGCTTACAGGGGGCGAGGGGTGAAAAACTGTTTTTT.

The V and J genes are TRBV30 and TRBJ1-3; D gene ambiguous. CDR1 and CDR2 from the germline V gene are GTSNPN and SVGIG (reference sequence). This CDR3 region has 13 residues. V was cut by 4 bases and J by 0 bases, with 7 bases left in between. The CDR3 nucleotides are TGTGCCTGGAATCCCGGCTCTGGAAACACCATATATTTT. Its protein is CAWNPGSGNTIYF.

This clone was observed a single time. The CDR3 sequence is CASSLTGGDVQYF. The CDR3 coding sequence is TGTGCCAGCAGCCTGACAGGGGGCGACGTGCAGTACTTC. This chain links TRBV7-3 with TRBJ2-7, with 10 nucleotides matching TRBD1. The CDR3 consists of 13 residues. Germline V gene data show CDR1 as SGHTA and CDR2 as FQGTGA. Trimming removed 5 bases from V and 9 bases from J; junction bases left unmatched: 7.

The chain uses TRBV6-1 and TRBJ1-1; weak D call: TRBD1 (6 bases). Germline V CDR1 and CDR2: MNHNS, SASEGT. The length of the CDR3 is 15 residues. V was shortened by 0 bases and J by 1 base, with 9 bases between the two germline ends. CDR3 protein: CASSEASRGNTEAFF. The CDR3 DNA reads TGTGCCAGCAGTGAAGCGTCCAGGGGGAACACTGAAGCTTTCTTT.

This clone was picked up one time. The chain employs TRBV19 and TRBJ2-2, with D tentatively TRBD1 (5 bases). The V and J ends lost 1 base and 2 bases respectively, with 5 bases between them. CDR3 length: 14 amino acids. CDR1 and CDR2 (germline): LNHDA, SQIVND (reference sequence). In nucleotides, the CDR3 is TGTGCCAGTAGTATAGGGACAAACACCGGGGAGCTGTTTTTT. Encoded protein: CASSIGTNTGELFF. The variable domain in full, with the rest retrieved from reference TRBV19 and TRBJ2-2, is DGGITQSPKYLFRKEGQNVTLSCEQNLNHDAMYWYRQDPGQGLRLIYYSQIVNDFQKGDIAEGYSVSREKKESFPLTVTSAQKNPTAFYLCASSIGTNTGELFFGEGSRLTVL.